The 9 T cell receptor beta chains presented below share a single source sample, sequenced in a study of cytomegalovirus exposure and HLA in healthy donors. Use of 60 Vbeta and 13 Jbeta primers characterized the PCR. This table comes from immunoSEQ multiplex PCR, and its TCRdb copy is limited to in-frame clones, with some not included. Seen here are about 110,000 clones, more than 70% observed once, and the top ten hold roughly 2.9%. Sequenced input: PBMCs. Receptors were obtained from a woman in her fifties or sixties in good health and CMV-seropositive.

The V and J genes are TRBV2 and TRBJ2-3; 8 bases align to TRBD2. The J segment lost 4 bases and the V segment lost 8 bases, leaving 11 bases of the junction unmatched. Germline assignment: CDR1 SNHLY and CDR2 FYNNEI. The CDR3 runs to 15 residues. In DNA form, the CDR3 reads TGTGCCAGCGTGTATAGACGGGAGGGCCCAGATACGCAGTATTTT. Protein product: CASVYRREGPDTQYF.

This clone has a handful of counts. This sequence joins TRBV6-1 and TRBJ1-4, with unresolved D. Trimming removed 0 bases from V and 9 bases from J, with 11 bases in between. In germline, CDR1 is MNHNS, CDR2 SASEGT. The CDR3 has 14 amino acids. CDR3 DNA: TGTGCCAGCAGTGAAGCCCCTCAGACTCAAAAACTGTTTTTT. Residues: CASSEAPQTQKLFF.

CDR3 DNA sequence: TGTGCCAGCTCACTGAACCGACCGGGACAGGGAAATGAAAAACTGTTTTTT. It is translated as CASSLNRPGQGNEKLFF. This chain connects TRBV18 to TRBJ1-4, with 9 nucleotides matching TRBD1. V shed 4 bases, J shed 5 bases, and the junction held 11 bases outside the gene matches. This CDR3 is built from 17 residues. Germline CDR1 KGHSH, CDR2 LQKENI.

The genes are TRBV6-1 and TRBJ2-1; perhaps TRBD2 as D (5 bases). V was clipped by 6 bases and J by 4 bases, with 16 bases between them. There are 15 residues in the CDR3. Germline lookup yields CDR1 MNHNS and CDR2 SASEGT. The CDR3 loop is CASSREGLGYNEQFF. The CDR3 DNA reads TGTGCCAGCAGCCGAGAGGGCCTCGGTTACAATGAGCAGTTCTTC.

The rearrangement uses TRBV5-1 and TRBJ2-2; TRBD2 is a possible D gene (5 bases). The CDR3 sequence is 13 residues long. Per germline, CDR1 SGHRS and CDR2 YFSETQ. Trimming left V 5 bases short and J 6 bases short, with 11 bases between. CDR3 protein: CASSGSGAGELFF. The CDR3 DNA reads as TGCGCCAGCAGTGGGAGTGGGGCCGGGGAGCTGTTTTTT. The variable domain in full, with the rest retrieved from reference TRBV5-1 and TRBJ2-2, is KAGVTQTPRYLIKTRGQQVTLSCSPISGHRSVSWYQQTPGQGLQFLFEYFSETQRNKGNFPGRFSGRQFSNSRSEMNVSTLELGDSALYLCASSGSGAGELFFGEGSRLTVL.

In its sample, this clone was seen a few times. This chain connects TRBV10-1 to TRBJ2-3, with 8 bases matching TRBD2. Germline CDR1 WNHNN, CDR2 SYGVQD (reference sequence). The CDR3 runs to 17 residues. With 1 base clipped from V and 4 bases from J, the junction kept 10 bases outside the gene matches. This CDR3 is CASSEFGLAGPPDTQYF. The CDR3 DNA follows: TGCGCCAGCAGTGAGTTTGGGCTAGCGGGCCCCCCAGATACGCAGTATTTT.

This chain joins TRBV7-9 and TRBJ2-3; the D gene is possibly TRBD1 (7 bases). This CDR3 has 14 amino acids. V was clipped by 5 bases and J by 2 bases, with 11 bases between them. The germline V gene has CDR1 SEHNR and CDR2 FQNEAQ (reference sequence). In DNA form, the CDR3 reads TGTGCCAGCAGCCTGGAGGGGGCCACAGATACGCAGTATTTT. Amino acids: CASSLEGATDTQYF.

CDR3 coding DNA: TGTGCCAGCAGCTTACCTACACAGGGGGCGTTTGGCTACACCTTC. It encodes CASSLPTQGAFGYTF. The chain carries TRBV5-4 and TRBJ1-2; TRBD1 aligns across 9 bases. CDR1 is SGHNT and CDR2 is YYREEE in the germline V gene (reference sequence). The junction had 9 bases not matched to a gene; V was cut back by 2 bases and J by 7 bases. This CDR3 comprises 15 residues. Based on the CDR3 plus reference TRBV5-4 and TRBJ1-2, the full variable domain is ETGVTQSPTHLIKTRGQQVTLRCSSQSGHNTVSWYQQALGQGPQFIFQYYREEENGRGNFPPRFSGLQFPNYSSELNVNALELDDSALYLCASSLPTQGAFGYTFGSGTRLTVV.

The V and J genes are TRBV6-6 and TRBJ2-2; the D is unclear. V was clipped by 7 bases and J by 0 bases, with 9 bases between them. Germline V CDR1 and CDR2: MNHNY, SVGAGI (reference sequence). The CDR3 is made up of 14 amino acids. The DNA for the CDR3 is TGTGCCAGCATCCAAATCCCGAACACCGGGGAGCTGTTTTTT. It yields the protein CASIQIPNTGELFF.